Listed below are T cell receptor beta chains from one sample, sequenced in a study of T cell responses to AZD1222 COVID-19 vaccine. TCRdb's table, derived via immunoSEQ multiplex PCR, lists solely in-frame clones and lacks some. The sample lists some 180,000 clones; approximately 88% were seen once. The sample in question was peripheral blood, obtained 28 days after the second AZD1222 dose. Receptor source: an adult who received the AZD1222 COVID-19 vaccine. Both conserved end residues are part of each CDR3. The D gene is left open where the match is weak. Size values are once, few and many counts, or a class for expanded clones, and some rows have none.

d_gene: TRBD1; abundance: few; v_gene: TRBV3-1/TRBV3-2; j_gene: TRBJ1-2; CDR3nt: TGTGCCAGCAGCCAAGCCTGGGACAGGGTGAGCTACACCTTC; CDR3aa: CASSQAWDRVSYTF
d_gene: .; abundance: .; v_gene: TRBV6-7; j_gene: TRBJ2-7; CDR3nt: TGTGCCAGCAGTTCCCCTAGACCGGGGGACGAGCAGTACTTC; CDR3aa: CASSSPRPGDEQYF
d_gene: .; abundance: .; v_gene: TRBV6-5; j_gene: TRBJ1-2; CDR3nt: TGTGCCAGCACCGAGTATGAGGGGATTCTTGGCTACACCTTC; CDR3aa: CASTEYEGILGYTF
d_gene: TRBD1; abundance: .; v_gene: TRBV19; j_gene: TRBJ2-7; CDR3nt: TGTGCCAGTAGGGGGACAGGAGTCTCCTACGAGCAGTACTTC; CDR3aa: CASRGTGVSYEQYF
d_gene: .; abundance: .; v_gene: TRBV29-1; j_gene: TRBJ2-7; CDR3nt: TGCAGCGTTGAAGGGGACAATACCTCCTACGAGCAGTACTTC; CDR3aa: CSVEGDNTSYEQYF
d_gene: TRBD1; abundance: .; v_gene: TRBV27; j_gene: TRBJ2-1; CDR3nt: TGTGCCAGCAGACTGGGACAGAGCTCCTACAATGAGCAGTTCTTC; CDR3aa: CASRLGQSSYNEQFF
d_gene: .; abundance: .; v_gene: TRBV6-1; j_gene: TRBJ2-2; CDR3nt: TGTGCCAGCAGTAAAGCAGGGGAGACCGGGGAGCTGTTTTTT; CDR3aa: CASSKAGETGELFF
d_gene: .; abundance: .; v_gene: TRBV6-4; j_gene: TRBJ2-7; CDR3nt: TGTGCCAGCAGTGGAAAAGGACCCTACGAGCAGTACTTC; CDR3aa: CASSGKGPYEQYF
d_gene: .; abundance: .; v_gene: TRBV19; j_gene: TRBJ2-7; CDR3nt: TGTGCCAGTAGTAATGGACTGTCCTACGAGCAGTACTTC; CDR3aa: CASSNGLSYEQYF
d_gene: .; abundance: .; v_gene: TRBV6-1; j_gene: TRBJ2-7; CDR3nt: TGTGCCAGCAGTGAAATAGAGGCCGAGCAGTACTTC; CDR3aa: CASSEIEAEQYF
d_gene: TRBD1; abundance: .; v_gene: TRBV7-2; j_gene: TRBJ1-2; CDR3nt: TGTGCCAGCAGCTTAACAGGGGGCTATGGCTACACCTTC; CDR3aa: CASSLTGGYGYTF
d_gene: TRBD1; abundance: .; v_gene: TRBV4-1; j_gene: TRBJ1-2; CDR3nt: TGCGCCAGCAGCCAAGAAGGGTATGGGGGGGACAGAGTATTC; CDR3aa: CASSQEGYGGDRVF
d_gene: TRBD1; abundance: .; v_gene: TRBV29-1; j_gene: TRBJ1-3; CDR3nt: TGCAGCGCTACAGGGGGTTACTCTGGAAACACCATATATTTT; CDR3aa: CSATGGYSGNTIYF
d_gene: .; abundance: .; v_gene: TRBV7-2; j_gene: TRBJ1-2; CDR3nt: TGTGCCAGCAGCTTATGGGGGGCCGCGAACTATGGCTACACCTTC; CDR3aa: CASSLWGAANYGYTF
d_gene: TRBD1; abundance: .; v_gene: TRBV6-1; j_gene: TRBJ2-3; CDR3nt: TGTGCCAGCAGTGAAGGACAGGGACCAGATACGCAGTATTTT; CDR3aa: CASSEGQGPDTQYF
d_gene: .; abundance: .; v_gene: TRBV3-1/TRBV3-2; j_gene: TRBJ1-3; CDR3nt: TGTGCCAGCAGACCACAGGGAAATGGAAACACCATATATTTT; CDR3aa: CASRPQGNGNTIYF
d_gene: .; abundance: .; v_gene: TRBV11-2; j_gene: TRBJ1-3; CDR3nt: TGTGCCAGCAGCCGGAGAAACACCATATATTTT; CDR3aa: CASSRRNTIYF
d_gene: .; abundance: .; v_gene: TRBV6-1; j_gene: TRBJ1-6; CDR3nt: TGTGCCAGCAGTGAGATCGTCGCCCCAACCGGGTCACCCCTCCACTTT; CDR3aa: CASSEIVAPTGSPLHF
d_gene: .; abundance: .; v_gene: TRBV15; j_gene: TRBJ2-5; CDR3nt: TGTGCCACCAGCAGAGATCCCAAGGCAGGTCAAGAGACCCAGTACTTC; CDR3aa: CATSRDPKAGQETQYF
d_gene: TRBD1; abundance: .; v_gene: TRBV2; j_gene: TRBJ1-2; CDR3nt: TGTGCCAGCAATCCCGGGACAGGGGCTAACTATGGCTACACCTTC; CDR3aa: CASNPGTGANYGYTF
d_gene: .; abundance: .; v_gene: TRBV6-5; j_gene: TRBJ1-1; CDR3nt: TGTGCCAGCATCCGGGGGGCGCGGAGCACTGAAGCTTTCTTT; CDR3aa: CASIRGARSTEAFF
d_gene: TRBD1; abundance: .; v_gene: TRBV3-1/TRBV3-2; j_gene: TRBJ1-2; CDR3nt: TGTGCCAGCAGCTCAGGGGGCGGGGGCTATGGCTACACCTTC; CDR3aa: CASSSGGGGYGYTF
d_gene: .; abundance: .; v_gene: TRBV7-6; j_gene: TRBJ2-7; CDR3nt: TGTGCCAGCAGCCTACTGACGGGGCGGGGGCCTGGGGAGCAGTACTTC; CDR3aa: CASSLLTGRGPGEQYF
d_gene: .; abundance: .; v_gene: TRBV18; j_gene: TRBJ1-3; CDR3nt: TGTGCCAGCTCACCACCGGGTTGGGACCTTCCAGACGGAAACACCATATATTTT; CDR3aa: CASSPPGWDLPDGNTIYF
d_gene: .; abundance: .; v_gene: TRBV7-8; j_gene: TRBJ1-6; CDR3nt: TGTGCCAGCAGCTCAGTACAAAATTCACCCCTCCACTTT; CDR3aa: CASSSVQNSPLHF
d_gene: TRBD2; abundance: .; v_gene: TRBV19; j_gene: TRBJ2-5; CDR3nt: TGTGCCAGTAGTATGGGTTTGGCGGGGGGGCTAGTTTTCGAGACCCAGTACTTC; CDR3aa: CASSMGLAGGLVFETQYF
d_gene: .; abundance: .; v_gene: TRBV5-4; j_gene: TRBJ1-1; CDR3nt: TGTGCCAGCAGCCCCGAGAGGGTTGGGACTGAAGCTTTCTTT; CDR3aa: CASSPERVGTEAFF
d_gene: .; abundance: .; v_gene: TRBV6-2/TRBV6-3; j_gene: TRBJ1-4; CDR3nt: TGTGCCAGCAGTTCTGGGGGCTCGGCTAATGAAAAACTGTTTTTT; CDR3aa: CASSSGGSANEKLFF
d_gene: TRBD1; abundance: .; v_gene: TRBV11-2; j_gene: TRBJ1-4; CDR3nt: TGTGCCAGCAGCTTAGCAGGGGGAGTAGAACTGTTTTTT; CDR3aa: CASSLAGGVELFF
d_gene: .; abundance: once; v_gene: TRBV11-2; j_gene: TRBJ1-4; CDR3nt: TGTGCCAGCAGCTCGAGACCGAACAATGAAAAACTGTTTTTT; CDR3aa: CASSSRPNNEKLFF
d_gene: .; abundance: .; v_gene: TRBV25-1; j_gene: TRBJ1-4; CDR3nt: TGTGCCAGCGGGGTGGGGCCTAATGAAAAACTGTTTTTT; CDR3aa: CASGVGPNEKLFF
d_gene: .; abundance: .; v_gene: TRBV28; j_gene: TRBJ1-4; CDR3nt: TGTGCCAGCAGTTTATGGGGACCTAATGAAAAACTGTTTTTT; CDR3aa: CASSLWGPNEKLFF
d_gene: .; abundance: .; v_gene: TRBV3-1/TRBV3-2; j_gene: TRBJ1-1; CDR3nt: TGTGCCAGCAGCCAAGCACCCGCCCCTGAAGCTTTCTTT; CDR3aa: CASSQAPAPEAFF
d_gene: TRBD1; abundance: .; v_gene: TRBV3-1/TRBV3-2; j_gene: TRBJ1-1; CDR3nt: TGTGCCAGCAGCCTACAGGGGACTGAAGCTTTCTTT; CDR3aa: CASSLQGTEAFF
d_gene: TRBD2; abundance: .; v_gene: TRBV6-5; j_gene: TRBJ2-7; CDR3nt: TGTGCCACCGTGTCGCTAGCGGTTTACGAGCAGTACTTC; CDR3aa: CATVSLAVYEQYF
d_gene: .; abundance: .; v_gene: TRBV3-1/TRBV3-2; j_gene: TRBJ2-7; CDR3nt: TGTGCCAGCAGCCAAGAGGGACTCCCTTACGAGCAGTACTTC; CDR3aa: CASSQEGLPYEQYF
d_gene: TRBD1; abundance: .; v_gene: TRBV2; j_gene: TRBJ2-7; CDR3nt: TGTGCCAGCAGTCGGGCCACAGGGGTACCCTACGAGCAGTACTTC; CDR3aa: CASSRATGVPYEQYF
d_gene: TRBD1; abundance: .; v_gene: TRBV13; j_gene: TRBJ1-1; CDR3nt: TGTGCCAGCAGCTTATTGGGACAGGGCCCCAACCTGAACACTGAAGCTTTCTTT; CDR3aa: CASSLLGQGPNLNTEAFF
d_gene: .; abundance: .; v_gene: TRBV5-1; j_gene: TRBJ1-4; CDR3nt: TGCGCCAGCAGCGGCGGGGGAGAAAAACTGTTTTTT; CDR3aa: CASSGGGEKLFF
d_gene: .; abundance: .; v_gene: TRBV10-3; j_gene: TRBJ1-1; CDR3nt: TGTGCCATCAGTGAGTCCGGGGGAGGGTACACTGAAGCTTTCTTT; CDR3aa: CAISESGGGYTEAFF
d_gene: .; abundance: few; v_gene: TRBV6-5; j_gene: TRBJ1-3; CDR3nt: TGTGCCAGCAAATTCTTCTCTGGAAACACCATATATTTT; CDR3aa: CASKFFSGNTIYF
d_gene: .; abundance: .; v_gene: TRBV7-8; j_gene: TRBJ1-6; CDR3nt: TGTGCCAGCAGCCTGCCAACGGGACCCCTCCACTTT; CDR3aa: CASSLPTGPLHF
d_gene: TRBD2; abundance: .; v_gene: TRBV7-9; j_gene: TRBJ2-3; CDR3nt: TGTGCCAGCAGCTTGACTAGCGGATTAACAGATACGCAGTATTTT; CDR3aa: CASSLTSGLTDTQYF
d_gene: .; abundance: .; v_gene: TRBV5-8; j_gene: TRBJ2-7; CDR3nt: TGTGCCAGCAGCTTGATACGCCCAGGGATGGGCGAGCAGTACTTC; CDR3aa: CASSLIRPGMGEQYF
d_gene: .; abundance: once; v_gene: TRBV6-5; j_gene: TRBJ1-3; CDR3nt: TGTGCCAGCAGCCCCGCGCGAGGGCTCGGAAACACCATATATTTT; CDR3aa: CASSPARGLGNTIYF
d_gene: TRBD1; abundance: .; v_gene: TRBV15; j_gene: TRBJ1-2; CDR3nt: TGTGCCACCAGCAGGAGGACAGGGTTCATCTATGGCTACACCTTC; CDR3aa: CATSRRTGFIYGYTF
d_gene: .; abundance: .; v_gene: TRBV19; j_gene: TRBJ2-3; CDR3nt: TGTGCCAGTAGTATCCTCTACCTTAGCACAGATACGCAGTATTTT; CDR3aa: CASSILYLSTDTQYF
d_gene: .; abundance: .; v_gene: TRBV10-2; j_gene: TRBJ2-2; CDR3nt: TGCGCCAGTACGAACACCGGGGAGCTGTTTTTT; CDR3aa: CASTNTGELFF
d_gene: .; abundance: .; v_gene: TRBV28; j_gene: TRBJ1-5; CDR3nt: TGTGCCAGCAGTTTTATGATGGGGGACAATCAGCCCCAGCATTTT; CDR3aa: CASSFMMGDNQPQHF
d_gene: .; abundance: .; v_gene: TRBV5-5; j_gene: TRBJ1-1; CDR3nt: TGTGCCAGCAGGATGTCCGGGTGGGGTGGCACTGAAGCTTTCTTT; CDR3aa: CASRMSGWGGTEAFF
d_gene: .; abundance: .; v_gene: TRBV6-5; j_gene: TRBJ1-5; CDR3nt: TGTGCCGGCGAGGATCAGCCCCAGCATTTT; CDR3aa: CAGEDQPQHF
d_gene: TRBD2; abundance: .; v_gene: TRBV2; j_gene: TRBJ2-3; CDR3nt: TGTGCCAGCAGTGAAGCGCGCCCGGGACTAGCGGGGGGGCCAAGTTTAGATACGCAGTATTTT; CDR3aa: CASSEARPGLAGGPSLDTQYF
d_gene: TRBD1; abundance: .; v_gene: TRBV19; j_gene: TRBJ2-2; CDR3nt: TGTGCCAGTAGGGGACAGGGAAGGGCCGGGGAGCTGTTTTTT; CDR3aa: CASRGQGRAGELFF
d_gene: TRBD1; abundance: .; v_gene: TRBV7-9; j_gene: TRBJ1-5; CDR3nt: TGTGCCAGCAGCCAACAGGGGAATAGCAATCAGCCCCAGCATTTT; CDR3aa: CASSQQGNSNQPQHF